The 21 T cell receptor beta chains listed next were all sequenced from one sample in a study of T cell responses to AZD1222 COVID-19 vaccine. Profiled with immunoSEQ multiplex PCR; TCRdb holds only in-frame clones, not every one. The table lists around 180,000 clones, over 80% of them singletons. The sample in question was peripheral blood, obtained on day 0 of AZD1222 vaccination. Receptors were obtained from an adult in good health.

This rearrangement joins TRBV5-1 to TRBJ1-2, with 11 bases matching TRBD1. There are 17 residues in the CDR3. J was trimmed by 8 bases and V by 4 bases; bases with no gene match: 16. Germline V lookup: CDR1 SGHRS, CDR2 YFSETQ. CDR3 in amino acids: CASSGVRDRGRVEGYTF. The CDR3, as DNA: TGCGCCAGCAGCGGCGTCCGGGACAGGGGGAGAGTAGAGGGCTACACCTTC.

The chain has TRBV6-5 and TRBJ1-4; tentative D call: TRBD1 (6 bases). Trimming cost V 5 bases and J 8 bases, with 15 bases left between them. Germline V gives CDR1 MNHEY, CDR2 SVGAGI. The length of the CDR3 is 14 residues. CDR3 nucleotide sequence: TGTGCCAGCAGTCAGGGGTCACCCGGAGAAAAACTGTTTTTT. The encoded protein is CASSQGSPGEKLFF.

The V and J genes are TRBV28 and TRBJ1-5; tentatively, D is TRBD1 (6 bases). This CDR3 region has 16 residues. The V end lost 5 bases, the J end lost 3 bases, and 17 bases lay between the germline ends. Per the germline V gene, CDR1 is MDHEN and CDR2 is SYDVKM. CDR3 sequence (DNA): TGTGCCAGCAGTCGCAGGGGCAGGTCATCCAATCAGCCCCAGCATTTT. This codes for CASSRRGRSSNQPQHF. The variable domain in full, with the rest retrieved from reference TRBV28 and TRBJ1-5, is DVKVTQSSRYLVKRTGEKVFLECVQDMDHENMFWYRQDPGLGLRLIYFSYDVKMKEKGDIPEGYSVSREKKERFSLILESASTNQTSMYLCASSRRGRSSNQPQHFGDGTRLSIL.

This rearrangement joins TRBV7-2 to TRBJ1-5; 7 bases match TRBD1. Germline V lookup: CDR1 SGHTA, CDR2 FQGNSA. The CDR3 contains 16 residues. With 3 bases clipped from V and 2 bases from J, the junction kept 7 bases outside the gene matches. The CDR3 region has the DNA TGTGCCAGCAGCTTCAGGGGAGGGGGCGGCAATCAGCCCCAGCATTTT. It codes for CASSFRGGGGNQPQHF.

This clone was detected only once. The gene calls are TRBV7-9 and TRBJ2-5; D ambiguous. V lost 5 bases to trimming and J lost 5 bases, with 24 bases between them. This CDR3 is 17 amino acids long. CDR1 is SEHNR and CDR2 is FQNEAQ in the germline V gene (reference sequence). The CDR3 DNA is TGTGCCAGCAGCCCACGGTACCGGGCCCCGGGTGCGGAGACCCAGTACTTC. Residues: CASSPRYRAPGAETQYF.

CDR3 sequence: CASSQALGGGTSGRGESGELFF. DNA for the CDR3: TGTGCCAGCAGCCAAGCGCTCGGCGGTGGGACTAGCGGGAGGGGTGAGAGCGGGGAGCTGTTTTTT. J is TRBJ2-2 and V is TRBV4-2; 16 nucleotides align to TRBD2. Germline V gives CDR1 LGHNA, CDR2 YNFKEQ. This CDR3 contains 22 residues. V lost 1 base to trimming and J lost 7 bases; unmatched junction nucleotides: 18.

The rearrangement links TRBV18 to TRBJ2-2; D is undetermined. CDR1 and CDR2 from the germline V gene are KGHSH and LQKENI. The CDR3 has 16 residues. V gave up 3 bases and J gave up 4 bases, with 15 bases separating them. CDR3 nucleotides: TGTGCCAGCTCACCGGCAGGCCAGACTTTCACCGGGGAGCTGTTTTTT. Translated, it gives CASSPAGQTFTGELFF.

In DNA, the CDR3 is TGCGCCAGCAGCTTGGACACCGGGGAGCTGTTTTTT. Its translation is CASSLDTGELFF. The chain recombines TRBV5-1 with TRBJ2-2, with D uncertain. Germline V lookup: CDR1 SGHRS, CDR2 YFSETQ. This CDR3 spans 12 amino acids. V lost 0 bases, J lost 3 bases, and 0 bases lay in between.

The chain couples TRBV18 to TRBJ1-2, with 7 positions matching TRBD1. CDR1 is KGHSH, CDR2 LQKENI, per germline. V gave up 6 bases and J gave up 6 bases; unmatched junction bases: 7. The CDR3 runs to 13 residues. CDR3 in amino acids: CASSGPGGDGYTF. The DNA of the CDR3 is TGTGCCAGCTCTGGACCAGGGGGGGATGGCTACACCTTC.

The CDR3 DNA is TGCAGCGCCGATTCTACGCTTGAGCAGTTCTTC. It is translated as CSADSTLEQFF. The rearrangement uses TRBV29-1 and TRBJ2-1, with D hard to call. With 7 bases removed from V and 9 bases from J, the gap between germline ends came to 13 bases. There are 11 residues in the CDR3. Germline CDR1 is SQVTM and CDR2 is ANQGSEA.

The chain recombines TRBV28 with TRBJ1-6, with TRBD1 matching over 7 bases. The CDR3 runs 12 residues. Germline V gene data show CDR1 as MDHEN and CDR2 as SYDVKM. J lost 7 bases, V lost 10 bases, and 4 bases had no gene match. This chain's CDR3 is CANGDSNSPLHF. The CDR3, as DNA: TGTGCCAACGGGGACAGCAATTCACCCCTCCACTTT.

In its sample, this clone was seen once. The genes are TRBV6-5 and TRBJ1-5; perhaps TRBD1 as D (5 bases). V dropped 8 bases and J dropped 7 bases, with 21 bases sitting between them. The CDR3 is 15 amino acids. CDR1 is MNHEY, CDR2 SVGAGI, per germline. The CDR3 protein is CASETVAGGDQPQHF. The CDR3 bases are TGTGCCAGCGAAACAGTGGCTGGTGGGGACCAGCCCCAGCATTTT.

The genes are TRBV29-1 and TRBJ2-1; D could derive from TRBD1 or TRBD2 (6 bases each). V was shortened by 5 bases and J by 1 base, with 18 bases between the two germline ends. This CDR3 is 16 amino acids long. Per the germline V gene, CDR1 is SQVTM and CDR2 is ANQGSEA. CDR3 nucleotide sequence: TGCAGCGTTTTAAGCCCGGGGGCGGAATCCTACAATGAGCAGTTCTTC. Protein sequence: CSVLSPGAESYNEQFF.

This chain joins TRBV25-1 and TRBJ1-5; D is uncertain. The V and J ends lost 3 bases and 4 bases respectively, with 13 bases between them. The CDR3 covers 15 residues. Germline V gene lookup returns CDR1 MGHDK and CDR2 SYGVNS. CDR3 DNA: TGTGCCAGCAGTGACTTTGGGTATAGGAATCAGCCCCAGCATTTT. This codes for CASSDFGYRNQPQHF.

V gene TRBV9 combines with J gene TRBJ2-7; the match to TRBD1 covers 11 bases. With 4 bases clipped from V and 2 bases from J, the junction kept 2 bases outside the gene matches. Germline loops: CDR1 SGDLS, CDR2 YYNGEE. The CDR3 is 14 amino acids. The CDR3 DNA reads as TGTGCCAGCAGCCTGGGACAGGGGGCCTACGAGCAGTACTTC. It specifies CASSLGQGAYEQYF.

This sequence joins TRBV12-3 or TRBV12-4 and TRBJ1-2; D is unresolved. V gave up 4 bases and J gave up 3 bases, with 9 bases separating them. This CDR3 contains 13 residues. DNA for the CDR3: TGTGCCAGCAGTTCCGCAGGTGACTATGGCTACACCTTC. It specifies CASSSAGDYGYTF.

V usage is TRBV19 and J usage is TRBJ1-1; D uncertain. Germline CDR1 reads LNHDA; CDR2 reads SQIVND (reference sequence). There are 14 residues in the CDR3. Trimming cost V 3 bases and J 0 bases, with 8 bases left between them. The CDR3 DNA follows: TGTGCCAGTAGTATTATTCCCATGAACACTGAAGCTTTCTTT. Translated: CASSIIPMNTEAFF.

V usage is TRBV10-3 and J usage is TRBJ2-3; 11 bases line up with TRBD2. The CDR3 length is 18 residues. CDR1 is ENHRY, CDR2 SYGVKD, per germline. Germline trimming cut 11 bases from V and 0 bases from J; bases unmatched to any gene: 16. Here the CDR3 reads CASAGASGRPYSTDTQYF. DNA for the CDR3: TGTGCCTCGGCAGGGGCTAGCGGGAGGCCCTACAGCACAGATACGCAGTATTTT.

CDR3 protein: CSASSQGNLQPQHF. Here the CDR3 DNA reads TGCAGTGCTAGTAGTCAAGGGAATCTCCAGCCCCAGCATTTT. The chain is built from TRBV20-1 and TRBJ1-5; D gene uncertain. Germline CDR1 reads DFQATT; CDR2 reads SNEGSKA (reference sequence). Trimming removed 3 bases at V and 7 bases at J, with 16 bases between. The CDR3 sequence is 14 residues long.

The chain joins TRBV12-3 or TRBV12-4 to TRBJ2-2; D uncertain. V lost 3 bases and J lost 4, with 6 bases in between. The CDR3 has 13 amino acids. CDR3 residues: CASSFLPTGELFF. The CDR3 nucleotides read TGTGCCAGCAGTTTTCTCCCCACCGGGGAGCTGTTTTTT.

In DNA form, the CDR3 reads TGTGCCAGCAGTTTATTTCAGGGCAACTATGGCTACACCTTC. Its translation is CASSLFQGNYGYTF. The V call is TRBV28, the J call TRBJ1-2; a possible D gene is TRBD1 (5 bases). V lost 1 base to trimming and J lost 2 bases, with 8 bases between them. The germline V gene has CDR1 MDHEN and CDR2 SYDVKM. CDR3 length equals 14 residues.